These T cell receptor beta chains were read from a single sample in a study of shared clonotypes between healthy human individuals. The method was immunoSEQ multiplex PCR; TCRdb's version includes in-frame clones alone and lacks a portion of them. This sample has roughly 2.6 million clones, with around 94% found just once. Sequencing was carried out using naive CD4+ T cells sorted from blood. The receptors derive from a young man in good health. The CDR3 runs from the conserved cysteine through the conserved F or W. The D gene is left open where the match is weak. Size is stated for part of the rows, as once, few or many counts, or as a class when the clone is expanded.

TRBJ1-1 | - | TRBV13 | - | CASSLTGSTEAFF | TGTGCCAGCAGCTTAACAGGGAGCACTGAAGCTTTCTTT
TRBJ2-7 | - | TRBV10-3 | - | CAISANGENYEQYF | TGTGCCATCAGTGCCAATGGGGAAAACTACGAGCAGTACTTC
TRBJ2-7 | - | TRBV5-5 | - | CASSLEGSPYEQYF | TGTGCCAGCAGCTTAGAAGGGAGCCCCTACGAGCAGTACTTC
TRBJ2-2 | - | TRBV7-6 | TRBD1 | CASSSGQGSGELFF | TGTGCCAGCAGCTCCGGACAGGGTTCCGGGGAGCTGTTTTTT
TRBJ2-4 | - | TRBV4-1 | - | CASSLPGATKNIQYF | TGCGCCAGCAGCCTACCGGGGGCAACCAAAAACATTCAGTACTTC
TRBJ2-1 | - | TRBV7-9 | - | CASSLISVGIYNEQFF | TGTGCCAGCAGCTTAATAAGCGTAGGGATATACAATGAGCAGTTCTTC
TRBJ1-2 | few | TRBV28 | - | CASSIRQGSYGYTF | TGTGCCAGCAGCATACGCCAGGGGAGCTATGGCTACACCTTC
TRBJ2-1 | - | TRBV6-5 | TRBD2 | CASGPTAGGYNEQFF | TGTGCCAGCGGCCCCACAGCGGGAGGGTACAATGAGCAGTTCTTC
TRBJ1-6 | - | TRBV10-3 | - | CAIRQALGGDSPLHF | TGTGCCATCCGACAGGCCCTCGGAGGGGATTCACCCCTCCACTTT
TRBJ2-1 | - | TRBV7-2 | TRBD2 | CASSLAGAYNEQFF | TGTGCCAGCAGCCTAGCGGGGGCCTACAATGAGCAGTTCTTC
TRBJ2-7 | - | TRBV19 | - | CASRLTGSSYEQYF | TGTGCCAGTAGATTGACGGGAAGCTCCTACGAGCAGTACTTC
TRBJ2-4 | once | TRBV28 | - | CASSPSPQNIQYF | TGTGCCAGCAGTCCTTCACCCCAAAACATTCAGTACTTC
TRBJ1-2 | once | TRBV6-1 | - | CASSEVGQVYGYTF | TGTGCCAGCAGTGAAGTGGGACAAGTCTATGGCTACACCTTC
TRBJ1-3 | - | TRBV6-5 | - | CASRLTTQGNTIYF | TGTGCCAGCAGGCTTACGACTCAAGGAAACACCATATATTTT
TRBJ1-6 | - | TRBV14 | - | CASSQWEERPLHF | TGTGCCAGCAGCCAATGGGAGGAGAGACCCCTCCACTTT
TRBJ2-4 | - | TRBV28 | - | CATGWDIQYF | TGTGCCACCGGATGGGACATTCAGTACTTC
TRBJ1-2 | - | TRBV6-1 | - | CASSEGGSDYGYTF | TGTGCCAGCAGTGAGGGTGGTTCGGACTATGGCTACACCTTC
TRBJ2-2 | - | TRBV5-1 | TRBD2 | CASSLERGTGELFF | TGCGCCAGCAGCTTGGAGCGGGGCACCGGGGAGCTGTTTTTT
TRBJ2-7 | - | TRBV5-5 | TRBD1 | CASSHTGGYEQYF | TGTGCCAGCAGTCACACAGGGGGCTACGAGCAGTACTTC
TRBJ2-7 | - | TRBV10-3 | - | CAISRTDPYEQYF | TGTGCCATCAGCCGTACGGACCCATACGAGCAGTACTTC
TRBJ1-2 | - | TRBV19 | TRBD1 | CASYRGYNYGYTF | TGTGCCAGTTACAGGGGATACAACTATGGCTACACCTTC
TRBJ1-5 | once | TRBV2 | - | CASSEEGGPNQPQHF | TGTGCCAGCAGTGAAGAAGGGGGACCTAATCAGCCCCAGCATTTT
TRBJ2-2 | - | TRBV29-1 | - | CSAKGVAEPRLNTGELFF | TGCAGCGCTAAAGGGGTAGCGGAACCCCGACTGAACACCGGGGAGCTGTTTTTT
TRBJ1-1 | - | TRBV5-5 | - | CASSLWANTEAFF | TGTGCCAGCAGCTTGTGGGCCAACACTGAAGCTTTCTTT
TRBJ1-5 | - | TRBV6-1 | - | CASTPDRSNQPQHF | TGTGCCAGCACCCCAGACAGGTCCAATCAGCCCCAGCATTTT
TRBJ1-1 | - | TRBV30 | - | CAWSAARGTEAFF | TGTGCCTGGAGTGCTGCGCGGGGCACTGAAGCTTTCTTT
TRBJ2-2 | - | TRBV4-3 | - | CASSQEIPGTGELFF | TGCGCCAGCAGCCAAGAAATCCCAGGGACCGGGGAGCTGTTTTTT
TRBJ2-1 | once | TRBV4-1 | TRBD2 | CASSLRTSGRAQSYNEQFF | TGCGCCAGCAGCCTGAGGACTAGCGGGAGGGCCCAGTCCTACAATGAGCAGTTCTTC
TRBJ2-5 | once | TRBV18 | - | CASTGDRETQYF | TGTGCCAGCACAGGCGACAGGGAGACCCAGTACTTC
TRBJ2-2 | - | TRBV12-5 | TRBD1 | CASGRTWKQGTNTGELFF | TGTGCTAGTGGGCGTACCTGGAAACAGGGGACGAACACCGGGGAGCTGTTTTTT
TRBJ1-1 | - | TRBV5-1 | - | CASSLGPRENTEAFF | TGCGCCAGCAGCTTGGGGCCCCGAGAGAACACTGAAGCTTTCTTT
TRBJ2-1 | - | TRBV25-1 | TRBD2 | CASSEATSGTNEQFF | TGTGCCAGCAGTGAGGCGACTAGCGGGACCAATGAGCAGTTCTTC
TRBJ2-2 | - | TRBV30 | TRBD1 | CAWSVLGTGNTGELFF | TGTGCCTGGAGTGTACTCGGGACAGGGAACACCGGGGAGCTGTTTTTT
TRBJ1-1 | - | TRBV5-1 | - | CASSLANAGTEAFF | TGCGCCAGCAGCTTGGCCAATGCAGGCACTGAAGCTTTCTTT